The 21 T cell receptor beta chains below come from one sample, sequenced in a study of control samples from healthy donors and cancer patients. This table comes from immunoSEQ multiplex PCR, and its TCRdb copy is limited to in-frame clones, with some not included. In the table there are some 150,000 clones, approximately 91% of which are singletons. Sample: blood. Receptors were obtained from a man aged 25-45 years in good health.

The rearrangement uses TRBV6-1 and TRBJ2-3, with D uncertain. Germline V gives CDR1 MNHNS, CDR2 SASEGT. The CDR3 has 14 amino acids. V lost 1 base to trimming and J lost 6 bases, with 11 bases between them. The CDR3 coding sequence is TGTGCCAGCAGTGAAGAAACAAATTTGGATACGCAGTATTTT. Translated: CASSEETNLDTQYF.

The J gene is TRBJ2-7, the V gene TRBV4-3; no clear D. Germline V gene data show CDR1 as LGHNA and CDR2 as YSLEER. V shed 3 bases and J shed 1 base, with 22 bases lying between them. The CDR3 loop spans 18 amino acids. In nucleotides, the CDR3 is TGCGCCAGCAGCCAGGGCAGTCATGGCACTTCTGGGTCCTACGAGCAGTACTTC. Translation gives CASSQGSHGTSGSYEQYF.

The chain joins TRBV25-1 to TRBJ2-5; D unresolved. The CDR3 extends over 16 amino acids. Germline V gene sequence: CDR1 MGHDK, CDR2 SYGVNS. Between the trimmed V and J ends, which lost 1 base and 3 bases, there was a span of 15 bases. CDR3: CASSEFPPGTEETQYF. The CDR3 DNA sequence: TGTGCCAGCAGTGAATTTCCCCCAGGTACCGAAGAGACCCAGTACTTC.

The chain employs TRBV29-1 and TRBJ1-1; possible D gene TRBD1, 5 bases. Germline V CDR1 and CDR2: SQVTM, ANQGSEA. The CDR3 totals 15 residues. Trimming pared 7 bases from V and 0 bases from J, leaving 18 bases between. The CDR3 is CSAGERGVMNTEAFF. In DNA, the CDR3 is TGCAGCGCTGGGGAAAGAGGGGTCATGAACACTGAAGCTTTCTTT.

This chain connects TRBV7-9 to TRBJ1-1; possible D gene TRBD1, 6 bases. In germline, CDR1 is SEHNR, CDR2 FQNEAQ (reference sequence). CDR3 size: 13 residues. Trimming took 5 bases from V and 5 from J, leaving 12 bases between them. For the CDR3, the DNA is TGTGCCAGCAGCCGAAACGGACAGACTGAAGCTTTCTTT. Its translation is CASSRNGQTEAFF.

This clone was seen a few times. This sequence joins TRBV14 and TRBJ1-6; D may be TRBD1 (6 bases). Between the trimmed V and J ends, which lost 2 bases and 8 bases, there was a span of 13 bases. The CDR3 is 15 residues long. The V gene's germline CDR1 is SGHDN and CDR2 FVKESK. The CDR3 DNA reads as TGTGCCAGCAGCCAACTGACAGGCGGTTATTCACCCCTCCACTTT. Translated: CASSQLTGGYSPLHF.

The genes are TRBV13 and TRBJ2-7; D is undetermined. Deletions cut 5 bases from V and 4 bases from J, with 9 bases between. CDR1 is PRHDT and CDR2 is FYEKMQ in the germline V gene (reference sequence). This CDR3 is 12 amino acids long. CDR3 in amino acids: CASSDGRYEQYF. The CDR3 DNA sequence: TGTGCCAGCAGCGACGGTAGGTACGAGCAGTACTTC.

This chain links TRBV6-2 or TRBV6-3 with TRBJ1-5, with TRBD1 identical over 9 bases. This CDR3 comprises 15 residues. V lost 2 bases to trimming and J lost 5 bases; unmatched junction nucleotides: 4. Germline loops: CDR1 MNHEY, CDR2 SVGEGT. The CDR3 here is CASSYGTGLYQPQHF. DNA of the CDR3: TGTGCCAGCAGTTACGGGACAGGGCTATATCAGCCCCAGCATTTT.

The chain links TRBV10-3 to TRBJ2-1; 10 bases are a match to TRBD2. The CDR3 runs 14 residues. The V and J ends lost 10 bases and 6 bases, in that order; junction bases with no gene match: 9. CDR1 is ENHRY, CDR2 SYGVKD, per germline. The CDR3 is CATSGSGRSNEQFF. CDR3 nucleotide sequence: TGTGCCACCTCGGGTAGCGGGAGGTCCAATGAGCAGTTCTTC.

The table lists this clone with a few counts. The V gene is TRBV6-5, the J gene TRBJ2-7; D is undetermined. Trimming took 4 bases from V and 0 from J, leaving 7 bases between them. Germline CDR1 reads MNHEY; CDR2 reads SVGAGI. The CDR3 is 13 residues long. The DNA for the CDR3 is TGTGCCAGCAGTTGGGCTAGCTCCTACGAGCAGTACTTC. Protein product: CASSWASSYEQYF.

The chain employs TRBV9 and TRBJ1-5; D perhaps matches TRBD1 (5 bases). The CDR3 has 17 amino acids. CDR1 and CDR2 (germline): SGDLS, YYNGEE. V gave up 0 bases and J gave up 6 bases, with 19 bases separating them. In DNA, the CDR3 is TGTGCCAGCAGCGTAGTTTGTGGGGCGAGGGGATGTCAGCCCCAGCATTTT. Translated: CASSVVCGARGCQPQHF. The whole variable domain, remainder taken from reference TRBV9 and TRBJ1-5, is DSGVTQTPKHLITATGQRVTLRCSPRSGDLSVYWYQQSLDQGLQFLIQYYNGEERAKGNILERFSAQQFPDLHSELNLSSLELGDSALYFCASSVVCGARGCQPQHFGDGTRLSIL.

This chain uses TRBV7-2 with TRBJ2-3; 14 bases match TRBD2. The germline CDR1 and CDR2 sequences are SGHTA and FQGNSA. Trimming removed 5 bases from V and 5 bases from J; junction bases left unmatched: 6. The CDR3 length is 16 residues. This CDR3 reads CASSPGLAGGEDTQYF. CDR3 DNA sequence: TGTGCCAGCAGCCCAGGACTAGCGGGAGGTGAAGATACGCAGTATTTT.

This chain connects TRBV19 to TRBJ2-1, with 7 bases matching TRBD2. V lost 3 bases, J lost 0 bases, and 5 bases stayed unmatched. The CDR3 consists of 16 residues. Germline values: CDR1 LNHDA, CDR2 SQIVND (reference sequence). CDR3 amino acids: CASSMRAGSSYNEQFF. The CDR3 DNA reads TGTGCCAGTAGTATGCGAGCGGGGAGCTCCTACAATGAGCAGTTCTTC. Complete variable domain (other parts from reference TRBV19 and TRBJ2-1): DGGITQSPKYLFRKEGQNVTLSCEQNLNHDAMYWYRQDPGQGLRLIYYSQIVNDFQKGDIAEGYSVSREKKESFPLTVTSAQKNPTAFYLCASSMRAGSSYNEQFFGPGTRLTVL.

This clone was seen a single time. Here the CDR3 reads CASSFGQGAGNEKLFF. The DNA for the CDR3 is TGTGCCAGCAGCTTCGGACAGGGGGCCGGTAATGAAAAACTGTTTTTT. V gene TRBV5-4 combines with J gene TRBJ1-4, with TRBD1 matching over 11 bases. V was pared by 2 bases and J by 4 bases, with 4 bases of the junction left unmatched. The CDR3 runs to 16 residues. Germline CDR1 reads SGHNT; CDR2 reads YYREEE (reference sequence).

This chain connects TRBV7-9 to TRBJ2-1, with D possibly matching TRBD2 (5 bases). This CDR3 spans 15 amino acids. CDR1 is SEHNR, CDR2 FQNEAQ, per germline (reference sequence). The germline V and J ends were trimmed by 5 bases and 0 bases, with 11 bases remaining between them. As DNA, the CDR3 is TGTGCCAGCAGCCCCGGGGAGAGCTCCTACAATGAGCAGTTCTTC. Protein: CASSPGESSYNEQFF.

This clone has just one count. The chain is built from TRBV20-1 and TRBJ2-5; TRBD2 matches at 7 bases. The germline V gene encodes CDR1 DFQATT and CDR2 SNEGSKA (reference sequence). With 5 bases clipped from V and 4 bases from J, the junction kept 16 bases outside the gene matches. The CDR3 spans 16 residues. The CDR3 region has the DNA TGCAGTGCTCGTGAACTAGCGAGCGGTTTATCAGAGACCCAGTACTTC. Protein: CSARELASGLSETQYF.

This clone was seen a few times. V is TRBV7-3 and J is TRBJ2-3, with TRBD2 matching over 7 bases. V was clipped by 5 bases and J by 5 bases; unmatched bases: 13. The CDR3 has 16 residues. Germline lookup yields CDR1 SGHTA and CDR2 FQGTGA. The CDR3 reads CASSLFAGDRGDTQYF. The CDR3 bases are TGTGCCAGCAGCCTATTTGCGGGGGATCGCGGAGATACGCAGTATTTT.

The rearrangement joins TRBV7-2 to TRBJ2-3, with D maybe TRBD1 (6 bases). Looked up from germline, CDR1 is SGHTA and CDR2 is FQGNSA. This CDR3 spans 11 amino acids. The V end was cut by 5 bases, the J end by 14 bases, with 14 bases between. The DNA of the CDR3 is TGTGCCAGCAGCACAGGGTCACATCGGTATTTT. Translation gives CASSTGSHRYF.

The chain recombines TRBV4-3 with TRBJ1-2; tentatively, D is TRBD1 (6 bases). The V end lost 1 base, the J end lost 2 bases, and 11 bases lay between the germline ends. CDR1 is LGHNA, CDR2 YSLEER, per germline. The CDR3 contains 15 residues. The CDR3 here is CASSQVAGGNYGYTF. CDR3 in DNA: TGCGCCAGCAGCCAAGTGGCGGGGGGCAACTATGGCTACACCTTC.

The V call is TRBV5-4, the J call TRBJ1-2; D is unresolved. The V gene lost 0 bases and the J gene lost 0 bases, with 9 bases spanning the gap. Germline V gene sequence: CDR1 SGHNT, CDR2 YYREEE (reference sequence). This CDR3 spans 15 amino acids. The CDR3 DNA follows: TGTGCCAGCAGCTTGGTAAGGGAATCTAACTATGGCTACACCTTC. This sequence encodes CASSLVRESNYGYTF.

V is TRBV3-1 (or the pseudogene TRBV3-2) and J is TRBJ2-2; no clear D gene. CDR3 length: 17 amino acids. Between the trimmed V and J ends, which lost 1 base and 4 bases, there was a span of 16 bases. Germline V gives CDR1 LGHDT, CDR2 YNNKEL (reference sequence). Here the CDR3 reads CASSQASAARATGELFF. The CDR3 bases are TGTGCCAGCAGCCAAGCTTCTGCTGCCCGGGCCACCGGGGAGCTGTTTTTT.